This record concerns one TCR beta chain sequence. This sample is drawn from a study of T cell repertoires in ileal Crohn's disease. The V end lost 6 bases, the J end lost 5 bases, and 16 bases lay between the germline ends. Germline loops: CDR1 MNHEY, CDR2 SVGAGI. CDR3 length: 14 residues. Produced via immunoSEQ multiplex PCR; TCRdb's table is partial and in-frame only. The sample contains more than 3,500 clones, about 79% of which appear only once. The chain combines TRBV6-5 with TRBJ1-1, with D possibly being TRBD1 (5 bases). The TCR was taken from an adult with Crohn's disease. What was sequenced was ileal tissue. The CDR3 loop reads CASSTNLRGTEAFF. For the CDR3, the DNA is TGTGCCAGCAGCACAAACCTAAGGGGAACTGAAGCTTTCTTT.